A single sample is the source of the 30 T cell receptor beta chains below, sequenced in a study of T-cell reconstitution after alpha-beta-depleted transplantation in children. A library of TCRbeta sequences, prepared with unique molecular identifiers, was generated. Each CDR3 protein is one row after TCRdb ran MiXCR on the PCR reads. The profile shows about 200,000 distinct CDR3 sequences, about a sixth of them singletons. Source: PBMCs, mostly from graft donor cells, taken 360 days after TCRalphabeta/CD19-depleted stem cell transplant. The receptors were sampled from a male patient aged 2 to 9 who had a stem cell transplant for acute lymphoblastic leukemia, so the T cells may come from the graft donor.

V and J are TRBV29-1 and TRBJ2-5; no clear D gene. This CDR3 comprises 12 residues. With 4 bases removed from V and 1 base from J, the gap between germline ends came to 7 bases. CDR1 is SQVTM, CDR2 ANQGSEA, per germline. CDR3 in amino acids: CSVADGQETQYF. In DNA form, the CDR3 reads TGCAGCGTTGCAGATGGCCAAGAGACCCAGTACTTC.

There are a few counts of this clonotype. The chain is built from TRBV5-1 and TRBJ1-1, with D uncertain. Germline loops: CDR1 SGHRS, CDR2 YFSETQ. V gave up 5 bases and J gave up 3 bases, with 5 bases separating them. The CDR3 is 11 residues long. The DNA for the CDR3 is TGCGCCAGCAGAGAGGACACTGAAGCTTTCTTT. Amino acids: CASREDTEAFF.

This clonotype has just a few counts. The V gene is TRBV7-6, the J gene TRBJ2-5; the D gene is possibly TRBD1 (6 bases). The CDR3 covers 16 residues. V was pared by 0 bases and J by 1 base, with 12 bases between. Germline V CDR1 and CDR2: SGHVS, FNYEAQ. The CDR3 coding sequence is TGTGCCAGCAGCTTAGCCCAAACAGGGATCCAAGAGACCCAGTACTTC. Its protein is CASSLAQTGIQETQYF.

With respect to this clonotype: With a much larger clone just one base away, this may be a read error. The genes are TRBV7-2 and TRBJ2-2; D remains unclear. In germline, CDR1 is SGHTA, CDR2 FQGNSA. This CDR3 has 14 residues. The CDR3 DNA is TGTGTCAGCAGCACACGACACTACACCGGGGAGCTGTTTTTT. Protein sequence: CVSSTRHYTGELFF. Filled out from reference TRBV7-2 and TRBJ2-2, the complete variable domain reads GAGVSQSPSNKVTEKGKDVELRCDPISGHTALYWYRQSLGQGLEFLIYFQGNSAPDKSGLPSDRFSAERTGGSVSTLTIQRTQQEDSAVYLCVSSTRHYTGELFFGEGSRLTVL.

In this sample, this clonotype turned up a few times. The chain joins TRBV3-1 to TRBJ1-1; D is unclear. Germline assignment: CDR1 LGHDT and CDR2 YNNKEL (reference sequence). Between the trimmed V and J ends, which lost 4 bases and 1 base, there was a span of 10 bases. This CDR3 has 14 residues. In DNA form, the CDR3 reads TGTGCCAGCAGCCCCGACCGGGGGAACACTGAAGCTTTCTTT. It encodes CASSPDRGNTEAFF. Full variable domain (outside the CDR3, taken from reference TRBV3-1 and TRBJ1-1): DTAVSQTPKYLVTQMGNDKSIKCEQNLGHDTMYWYKQDSKKFLKIMFSYNNKELIINETVPNRFSPKSPDKAHLNLHINSLELGDSAVYFCASSPDRGNTEAFFGQGTRLTVV.

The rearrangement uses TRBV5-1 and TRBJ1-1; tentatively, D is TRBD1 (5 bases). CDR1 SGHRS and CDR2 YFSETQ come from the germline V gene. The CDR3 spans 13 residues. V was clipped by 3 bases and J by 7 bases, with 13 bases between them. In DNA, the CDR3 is TGCGCCAGCAGCTCGGGGGGAGGGAGTGAAGCTTTCTTT. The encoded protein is CASSSGGGSEAFF. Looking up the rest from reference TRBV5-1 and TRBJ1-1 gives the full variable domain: KAGVTQTPRYLIKTRGQQVTLSCSPISGHRSVSWYQQTPGQGLQFLFEYFSETQRNKGNFPGRFSGRQFSNSRSEMNVSTLELGDSALYLCASSSGGGSEAFFGQGTRLTVV.

The CDR3 region has the DNA TGTGCCAGCAGTGTGAACAGGGGTTCCGCCAATGAGCAGTTCTTC. It codes for CASSVNRGSANEQFF. The chain has TRBV12-3 or TRBV12-4 and TRBJ2-1, with TRBD1 matching over 7 bases. CDR3 length: 15 residues. V was clipped by 5 bases and J by 6 bases; unmatched bases: 10.

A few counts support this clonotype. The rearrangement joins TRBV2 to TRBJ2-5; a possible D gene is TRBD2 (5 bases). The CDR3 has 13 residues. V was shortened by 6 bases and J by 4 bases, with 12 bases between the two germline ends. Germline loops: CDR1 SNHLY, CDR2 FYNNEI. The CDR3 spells CASRKDLTETQYF. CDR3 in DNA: TGTGCCAGCAGGAAGGACTTAACAGAGACCCAGTACTTC. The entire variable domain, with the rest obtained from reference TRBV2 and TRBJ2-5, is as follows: EPEVTQTPSHQVTQMGQEVILRCVPISNHLYFYWYRQILGQKVEFLVSFYNNEISEKSEIFDDQFSVERPDGSNFTLKIRSTKLEDSAMYFCASRKDLTETQYFGPGTRLLVL.

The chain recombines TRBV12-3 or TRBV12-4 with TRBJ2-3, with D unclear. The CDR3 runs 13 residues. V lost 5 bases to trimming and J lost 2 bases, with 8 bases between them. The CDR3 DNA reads TGTGCCAGCAGTACACGGACCACAGATACGCAGTATTTT. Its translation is CASSTRTTDTQYF.

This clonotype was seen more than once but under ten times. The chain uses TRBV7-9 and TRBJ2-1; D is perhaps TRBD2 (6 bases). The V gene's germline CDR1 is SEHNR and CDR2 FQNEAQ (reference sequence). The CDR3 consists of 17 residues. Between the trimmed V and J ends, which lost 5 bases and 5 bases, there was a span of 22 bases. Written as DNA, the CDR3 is TGTGCCAGCAGCCGTGGCGGGACCCTAAGTTCGGACAATGAGCAGTTCTTC. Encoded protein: CASSRGGTLSSDNEQFF. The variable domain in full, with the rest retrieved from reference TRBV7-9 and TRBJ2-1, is DTGVSQNPRHKITKRGQNVTFRCDPISEHNRLYWYRQTLGQGPEFLTYFQNEAQLEKSRLLSDRFSAERPKGSFSTLEIQRTEQGDSAMYLCASSRGGTLSSDNEQFFGPGTRLTVL.

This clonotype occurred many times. The chain's CDR3 is CASSAGRDNEQFF. The CDR3 coding sequence is TGTGCCAGCAGCGCAGGGAGAGACAATGAGCAGTTCTTC. The chain has TRBV7-8 and TRBJ2-1; either TRBD1 or TRBD2 may supply D (5 bases each). V was trimmed by 5 bases and J by 5 bases, leaving 10 bases between them. CDR3 length: 13 amino acids. Germline V gene data show CDR1 as SGHVS and CDR2 as FQNEAQ.

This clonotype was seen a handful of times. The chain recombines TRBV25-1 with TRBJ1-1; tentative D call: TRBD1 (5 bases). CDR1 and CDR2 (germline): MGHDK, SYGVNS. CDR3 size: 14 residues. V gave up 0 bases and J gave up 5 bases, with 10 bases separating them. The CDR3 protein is CASSEYRKGTEAFF. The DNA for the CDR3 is TGTGCCAGCAGTGAATACCGTAAGGGGACTGAAGCTTTCTTT.

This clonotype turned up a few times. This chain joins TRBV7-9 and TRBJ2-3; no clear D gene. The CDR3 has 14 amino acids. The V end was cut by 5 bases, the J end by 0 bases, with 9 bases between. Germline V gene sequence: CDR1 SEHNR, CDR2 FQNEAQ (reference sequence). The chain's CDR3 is CASSIITSTDTQYF. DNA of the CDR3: TGTGCCAGCAGCATTATCACTAGCACAGATACGCAGTATTTT.

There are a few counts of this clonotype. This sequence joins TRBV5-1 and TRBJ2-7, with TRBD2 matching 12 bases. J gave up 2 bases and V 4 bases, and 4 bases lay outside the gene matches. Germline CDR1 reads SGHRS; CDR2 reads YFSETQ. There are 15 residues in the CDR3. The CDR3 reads CASSLTSGGTYEQYF. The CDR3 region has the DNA TGCGCCAGCAGCCTAACTAGCGGGGGGACCTACGAGCAGTACTTC.

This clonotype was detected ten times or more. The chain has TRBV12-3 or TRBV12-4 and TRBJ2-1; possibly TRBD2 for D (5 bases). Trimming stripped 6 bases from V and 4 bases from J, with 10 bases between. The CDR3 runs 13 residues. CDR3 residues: CASRPGEYNEQFF. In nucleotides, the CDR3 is TGTGCCAGCAGACCCGGGGAATACAATGAGCAGTTCTTC.

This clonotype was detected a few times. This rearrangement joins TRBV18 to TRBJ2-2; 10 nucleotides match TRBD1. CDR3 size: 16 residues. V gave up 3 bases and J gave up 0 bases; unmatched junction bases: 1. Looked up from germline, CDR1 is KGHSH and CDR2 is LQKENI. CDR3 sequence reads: CASSPDRGANTGELFF. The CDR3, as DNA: TGTGCCAGCTCACCGGACAGGGGGGCGAACACCGGGGAGCTGTTTTTT.

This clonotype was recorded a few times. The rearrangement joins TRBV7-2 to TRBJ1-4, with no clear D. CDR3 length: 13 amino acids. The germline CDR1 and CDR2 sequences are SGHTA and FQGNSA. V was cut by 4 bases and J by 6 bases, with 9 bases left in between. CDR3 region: CASSWSAHEKLFF. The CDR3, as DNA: TGTGCCAGCAGCTGGAGCGCCCATGAAAAACTGTTTTTT.

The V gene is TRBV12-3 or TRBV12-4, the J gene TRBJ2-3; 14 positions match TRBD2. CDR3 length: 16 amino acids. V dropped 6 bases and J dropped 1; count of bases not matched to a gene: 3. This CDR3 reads CASSRLAGGRTDTQYF. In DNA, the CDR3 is TGTGCCAGCAGCCGACTAGCGGGGGGGCGCACAGATACGCAGTATTTT.

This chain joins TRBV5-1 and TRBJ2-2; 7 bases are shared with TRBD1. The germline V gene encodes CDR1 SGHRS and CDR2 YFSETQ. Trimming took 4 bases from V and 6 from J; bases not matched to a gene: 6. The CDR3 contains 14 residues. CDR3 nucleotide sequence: TGCGCCAGCAGCGCAGGACAGGTCTCCGGGGAGCTGTTTTTT. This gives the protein CASSAGQVSGELFF.

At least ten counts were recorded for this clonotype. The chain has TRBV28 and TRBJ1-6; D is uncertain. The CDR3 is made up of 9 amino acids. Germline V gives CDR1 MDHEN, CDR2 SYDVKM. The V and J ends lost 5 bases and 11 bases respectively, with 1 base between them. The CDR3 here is CASSPPLHF. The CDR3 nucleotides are TGTGCCAGCAGTCCACCCCTCCACTTT.

The CDR3 region is CASSLGMAALYGYTF. The DNA for the CDR3 is TGTGCCAGCAGCTTAGGAATGGCAGCCTTATATGGCTACACCTTC. The rearrangement uses TRBV7-9 and TRBJ1-2; D is ambiguous. The V gene's germline CDR1 is SEHNR and CDR2 FQNEAQ (reference sequence). The V gene lost 1 base and the J gene lost 5 bases, with 14 bases spanning the gap. The CDR3 is 15 amino acids.

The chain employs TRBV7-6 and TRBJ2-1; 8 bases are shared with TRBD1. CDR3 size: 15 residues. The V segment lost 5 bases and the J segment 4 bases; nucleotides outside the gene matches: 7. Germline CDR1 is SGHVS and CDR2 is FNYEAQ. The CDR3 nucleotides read TGTGCCAGCAGCCCACCCGGGACAGGATACAATGAGCAGTTCTTC. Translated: CASSPPGTGYNEQFF. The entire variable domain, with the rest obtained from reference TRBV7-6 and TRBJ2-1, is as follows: GAGVSQSPRYKVTKRGQDVALRCDPISGHVSLYWYRQALGQGPEFLTYFNYEAQQDKSGLPNDRFSAERPEGSISTLTIQRTEQRDSAMYRCASSPPGTGYNEQFFGPGTRLTVL.

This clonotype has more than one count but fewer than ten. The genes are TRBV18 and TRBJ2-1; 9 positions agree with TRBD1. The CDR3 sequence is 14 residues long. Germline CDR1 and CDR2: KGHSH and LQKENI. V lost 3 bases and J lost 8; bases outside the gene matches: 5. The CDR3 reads CASSPGGQGDEQFF. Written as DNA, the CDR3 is TGTGCCAGCTCACCGGGGGGACAGGGCGATGAGCAGTTCTTC.

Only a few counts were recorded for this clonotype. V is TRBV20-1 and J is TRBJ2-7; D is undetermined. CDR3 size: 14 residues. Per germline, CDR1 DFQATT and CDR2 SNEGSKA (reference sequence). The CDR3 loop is CSSFIGPTTHEQYF. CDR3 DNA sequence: TGCAGCTCTTTTATTGGGCCGACCACTCACGAGCAGTACTTC.

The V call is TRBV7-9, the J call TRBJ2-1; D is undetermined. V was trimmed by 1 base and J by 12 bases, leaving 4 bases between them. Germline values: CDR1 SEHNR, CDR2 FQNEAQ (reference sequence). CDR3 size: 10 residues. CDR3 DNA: TGTGCCAGCAGCTTAGGGTGGCAGTTCTTC. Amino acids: CASSLGWQFF.

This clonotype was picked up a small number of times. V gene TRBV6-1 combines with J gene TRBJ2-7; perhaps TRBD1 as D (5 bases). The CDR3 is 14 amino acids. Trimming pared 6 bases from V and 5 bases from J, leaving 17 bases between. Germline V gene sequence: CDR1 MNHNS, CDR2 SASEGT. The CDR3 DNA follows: TGTGCCAGCAGCCAAGCTAGAAGGGGCCACGAGCAGTACTTC. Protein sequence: CASSQARRGHEQYF.

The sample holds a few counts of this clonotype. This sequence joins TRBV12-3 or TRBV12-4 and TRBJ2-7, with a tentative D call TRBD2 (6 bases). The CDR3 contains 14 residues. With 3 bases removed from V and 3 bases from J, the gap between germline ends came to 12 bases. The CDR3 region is CASSLGTRSYEQYF. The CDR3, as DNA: TGTGCCAGCAGTTTGGGGACTCGCAGCTACGAGCAGTACTTC.

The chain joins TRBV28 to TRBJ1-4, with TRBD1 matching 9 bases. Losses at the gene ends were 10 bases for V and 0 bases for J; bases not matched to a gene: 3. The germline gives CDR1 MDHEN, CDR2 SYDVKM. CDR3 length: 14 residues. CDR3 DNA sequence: TGTGCCATAACAGGGGGCGCAACTAATGAAAAACTGTTTTTT. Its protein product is CAITGGATNEKLFF. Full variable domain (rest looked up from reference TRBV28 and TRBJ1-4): DVKVTQSSRYLVKRTGEKVFLECVQDMDHENMFWYRQDPGLGLRLIYFSYDVKMKEKGDIPEGYSVSREKKERFSLILESASTNQTSMYLCAITGGATNEKLFFGSGTQLSVL.

CDR3 bases: TGTGCCAGCAGTTACTTCTCGACAGGGAATCAAGAGACCCAGTACTTC. The encoded protein is CASSYFSTGNQETQYF. This chain uses TRBV6-5 with TRBJ2-5; 7 bases line up with TRBD1. Germline V gene lookup returns CDR1 MNHEY and CDR2 SVGAGI. V lost 1 base and J lost 2; bases outside the gene matches: 7. The CDR3 contains 16 residues.

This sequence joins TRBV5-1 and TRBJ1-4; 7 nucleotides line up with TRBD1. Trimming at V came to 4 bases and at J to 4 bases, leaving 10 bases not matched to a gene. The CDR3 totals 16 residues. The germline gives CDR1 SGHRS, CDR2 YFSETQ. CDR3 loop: CASSRFGTDINEKLFF. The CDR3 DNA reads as TGCGCCAGCAGCCGCTTCGGGACAGATATTAATGAAAAACTGTTTTTT. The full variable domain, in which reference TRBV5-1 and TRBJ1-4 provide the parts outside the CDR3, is KAGVTQTPRYLIKTRGQQVTLSCSPISGHRSVSWYQQTPGQGLQFLFEYFSETQRNKGNFPGRFSGRQFSNSRSEMNVSTLELGDSALYLCASSRFGTDINEKLFFGSGTQLSVL.